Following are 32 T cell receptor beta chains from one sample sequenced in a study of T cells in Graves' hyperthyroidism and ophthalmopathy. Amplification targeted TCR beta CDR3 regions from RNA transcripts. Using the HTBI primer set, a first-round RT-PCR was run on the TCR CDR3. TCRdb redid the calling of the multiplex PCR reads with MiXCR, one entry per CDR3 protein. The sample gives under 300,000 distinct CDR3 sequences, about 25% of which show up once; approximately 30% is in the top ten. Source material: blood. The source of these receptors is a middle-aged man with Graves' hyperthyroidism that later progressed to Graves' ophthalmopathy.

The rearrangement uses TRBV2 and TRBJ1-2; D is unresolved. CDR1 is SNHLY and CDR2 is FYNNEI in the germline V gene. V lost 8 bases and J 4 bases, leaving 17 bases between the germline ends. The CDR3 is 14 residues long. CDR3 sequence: CASGKGGAAYGYTF. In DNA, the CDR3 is TGTGCCAGCGGAAAGGGTGGAGCCGCCTATGGCTACACCTTC. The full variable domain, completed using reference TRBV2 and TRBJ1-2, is EPEVTQTPSHQVTQMGQEVILRCVPISNHLYFYWYRQILGQKVEFLVSFYNNEISEKSEIFDDQFSVERPDGSNFTLKIRSTKLEDSAMYFCASGKGGAAYGYTFGSGTRLTVV.

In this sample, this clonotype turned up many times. CDR3 sequence: CASRHGGRQGTYNEQFF. Written as DNA, the CDR3 is TGTGCCAGCCGCCATGGGGGTAGACAGGGCACCTACAATGAGCAGTTCTTC. V usage is TRBV12-3 or TRBV12-4 and J usage is TRBJ2-1; 7 nucleotides agree with TRBD1. This CDR3 is built from 17 residues. Germline trimming cut 8 bases from V and 2 bases from J; bases unmatched to any gene: 15.

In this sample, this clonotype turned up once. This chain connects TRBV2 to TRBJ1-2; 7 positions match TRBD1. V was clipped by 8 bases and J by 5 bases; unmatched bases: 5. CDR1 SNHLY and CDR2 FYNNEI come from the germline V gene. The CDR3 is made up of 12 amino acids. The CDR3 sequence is CASDIQGYGYTF. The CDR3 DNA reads TGTGCCAGCGACATACAGGGGTATGGCTACACCTTC.

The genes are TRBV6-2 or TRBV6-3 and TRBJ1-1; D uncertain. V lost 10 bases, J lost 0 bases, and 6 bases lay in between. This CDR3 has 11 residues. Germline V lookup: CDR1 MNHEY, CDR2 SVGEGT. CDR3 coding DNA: TGTGCCACTAACCTGAACACTGAAGCTTTCTTT. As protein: CATNLNTEAFF.

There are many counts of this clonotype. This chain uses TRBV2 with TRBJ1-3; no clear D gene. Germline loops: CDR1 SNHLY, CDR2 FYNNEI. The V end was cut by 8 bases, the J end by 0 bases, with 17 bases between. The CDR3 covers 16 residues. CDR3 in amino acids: CASSLETINSGNTIYF. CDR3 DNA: TGTGCCAGCTCATTGGAGACCATCAACTCTGGAAACACCATATATTTT.

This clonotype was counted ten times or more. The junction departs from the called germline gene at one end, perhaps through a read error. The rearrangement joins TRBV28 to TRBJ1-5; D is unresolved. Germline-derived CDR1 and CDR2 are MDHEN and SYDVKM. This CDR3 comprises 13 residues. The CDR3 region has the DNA TGTGCCAGCAGCCTTTTCCCTAATCGGCCCCAGCATTTT. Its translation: CASSLFPNRPQHF. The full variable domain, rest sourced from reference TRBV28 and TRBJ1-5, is DVKVTQSSRYLVKRTGEKVFLECVQDMDHENMFWYRQDPGLGLRLIYFSYDVKMKEKGDIPEGYSVSREKKERFSLILESASTNQTSMYLCASSLFPNRPQHFGDGTRLSIL.

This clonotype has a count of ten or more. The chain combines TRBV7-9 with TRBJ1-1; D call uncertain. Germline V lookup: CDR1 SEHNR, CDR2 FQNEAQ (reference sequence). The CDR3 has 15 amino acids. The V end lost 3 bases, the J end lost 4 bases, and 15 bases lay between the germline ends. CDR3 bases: TGTGCCAGCAGCTTTCGAGGGTCGGGTATCACTGAAGCTTTCTTT. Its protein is CASSFRGSGITEAFF.

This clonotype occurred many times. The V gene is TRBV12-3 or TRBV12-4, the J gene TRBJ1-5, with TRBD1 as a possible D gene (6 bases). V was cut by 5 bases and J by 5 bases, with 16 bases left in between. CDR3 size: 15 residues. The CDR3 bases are TGTGCCAGCAGTGCCAAGCGGACAGTAGATCAGCCCCAGCATTTT. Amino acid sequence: CASSAKRTVDQPQHF.

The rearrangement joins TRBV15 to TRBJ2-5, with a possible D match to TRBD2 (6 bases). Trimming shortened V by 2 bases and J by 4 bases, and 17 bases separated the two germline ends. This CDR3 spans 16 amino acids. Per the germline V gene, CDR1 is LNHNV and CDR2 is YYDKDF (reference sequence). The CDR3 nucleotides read TGTGCCACCAGCAGACCCGGGACTGGCAGGGTAGAGACCCAGTACTTC. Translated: CATSRPGTGRVETQYF.

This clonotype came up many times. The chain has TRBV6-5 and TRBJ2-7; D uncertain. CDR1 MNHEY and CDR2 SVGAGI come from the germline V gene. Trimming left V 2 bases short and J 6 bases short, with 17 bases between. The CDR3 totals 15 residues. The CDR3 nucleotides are TGTGCCAGCAGTTACGAGCCGACTTCGTTTTCCGAGCAGTACTTC. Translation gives CASSYEPTSFSEQYF.

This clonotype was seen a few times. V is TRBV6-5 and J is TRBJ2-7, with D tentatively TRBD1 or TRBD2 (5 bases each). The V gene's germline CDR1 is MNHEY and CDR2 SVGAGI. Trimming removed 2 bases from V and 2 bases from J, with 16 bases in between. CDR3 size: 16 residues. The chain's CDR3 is CASSYRWAGTAYEQYF. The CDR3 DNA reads TGTGCCAGCAGTTACCGGTGGGCCGGGACGGCCTACGAGCAGTACTTC.

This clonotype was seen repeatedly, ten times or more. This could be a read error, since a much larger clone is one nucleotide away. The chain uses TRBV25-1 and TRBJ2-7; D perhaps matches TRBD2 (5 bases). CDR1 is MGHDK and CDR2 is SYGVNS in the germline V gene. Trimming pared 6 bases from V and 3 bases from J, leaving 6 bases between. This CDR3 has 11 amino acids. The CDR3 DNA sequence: TGTGCCAGCAGGGCGGGCTACGAGCAGTACTTC. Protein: CASRAGYEQYF.

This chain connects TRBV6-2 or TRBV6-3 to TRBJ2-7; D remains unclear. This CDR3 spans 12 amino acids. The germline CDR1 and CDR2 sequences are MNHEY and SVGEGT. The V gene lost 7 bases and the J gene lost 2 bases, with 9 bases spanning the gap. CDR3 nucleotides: TGTGCCAGCAAAGACACAGCCTACGAGCAGTACTTC. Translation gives CASKDTAYEQYF.

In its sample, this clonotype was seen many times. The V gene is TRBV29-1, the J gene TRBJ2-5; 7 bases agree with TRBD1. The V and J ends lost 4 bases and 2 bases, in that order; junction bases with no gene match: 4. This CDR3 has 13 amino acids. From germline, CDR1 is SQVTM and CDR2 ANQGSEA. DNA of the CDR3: TGCAGCGTTGGAGGGGGACAGCAAGAGACCCAGTACTTC. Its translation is CSVGGGQQETQYF.

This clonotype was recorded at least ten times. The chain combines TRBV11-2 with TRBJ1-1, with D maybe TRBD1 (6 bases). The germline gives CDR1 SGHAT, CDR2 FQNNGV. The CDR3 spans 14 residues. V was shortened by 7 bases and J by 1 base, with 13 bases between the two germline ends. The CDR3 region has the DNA TGTGCCAGCACGACCGGGACAAGGAACACTGAAGCTTTCTTT. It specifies CASTTGTRNTEAFF.

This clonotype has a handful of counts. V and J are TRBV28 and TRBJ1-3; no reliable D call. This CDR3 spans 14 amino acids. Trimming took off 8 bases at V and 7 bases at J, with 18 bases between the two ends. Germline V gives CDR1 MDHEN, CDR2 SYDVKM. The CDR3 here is CASYARELGNTIYF. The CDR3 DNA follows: TGTGCCAGCTATGCTAGGGAATTGGGTAACACCATATATTTT. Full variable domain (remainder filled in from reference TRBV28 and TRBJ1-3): DVKVTQSSRYLVKRTGEKVFLECVQDMDHENMFWYRQDPGLGLRLIYFSYDVKMKEKGDIPEGYSVSREKKERFSLILESASTNQTSMYLCASYARELGNTIYFGEGSWLTVV.

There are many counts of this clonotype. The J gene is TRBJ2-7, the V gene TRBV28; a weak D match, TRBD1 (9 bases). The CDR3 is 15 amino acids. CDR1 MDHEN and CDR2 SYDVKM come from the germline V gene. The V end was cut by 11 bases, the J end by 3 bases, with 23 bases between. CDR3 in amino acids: CASFRGGQGSYEQYF. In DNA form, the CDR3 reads TGTGCCTCATTCCGGGGGGGACAGGGAAGCTACGAGCAGTACTTC.

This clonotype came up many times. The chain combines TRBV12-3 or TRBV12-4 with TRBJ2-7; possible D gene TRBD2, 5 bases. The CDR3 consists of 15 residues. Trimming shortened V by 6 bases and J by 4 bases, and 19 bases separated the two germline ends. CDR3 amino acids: CASSPGLPFGYEQYF. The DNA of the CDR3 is TGTGCCAGCAGCCCCGGACTTCCTTTCGGTTACGAGCAGTACTTC.

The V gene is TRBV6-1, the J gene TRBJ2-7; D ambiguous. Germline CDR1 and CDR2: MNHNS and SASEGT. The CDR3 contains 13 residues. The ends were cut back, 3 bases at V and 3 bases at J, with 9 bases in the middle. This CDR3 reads CASSDEPRYEQYF. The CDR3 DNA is TGTGCCAGCAGTGATGAGCCCCGCTACGAGCAGTACTTC.

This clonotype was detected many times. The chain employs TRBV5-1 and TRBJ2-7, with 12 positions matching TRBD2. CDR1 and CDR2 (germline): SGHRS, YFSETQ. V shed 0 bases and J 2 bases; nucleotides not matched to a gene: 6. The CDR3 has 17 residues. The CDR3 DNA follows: TGCGCCAGCAGCTTGGTTCCGGGACTAGCGGGTACCTACGAGCAGTACTTC. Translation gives CASSLVPGLAGTYEQYF.

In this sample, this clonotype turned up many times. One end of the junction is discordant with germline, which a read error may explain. The CDR3 sequence: CATSGYRGDYGYTF. The DNA for the CDR3 is TGTGCCACCAGTGGTTACAGGGGAGACTATGGCTACACCTTC. V gene TRBV28 combines with J gene TRBJ1-2; 7 positions agree with TRBD1. Germline V CDR1 and CDR2: MDHEN, SYDVKM. The CDR3 consists of 14 residues.

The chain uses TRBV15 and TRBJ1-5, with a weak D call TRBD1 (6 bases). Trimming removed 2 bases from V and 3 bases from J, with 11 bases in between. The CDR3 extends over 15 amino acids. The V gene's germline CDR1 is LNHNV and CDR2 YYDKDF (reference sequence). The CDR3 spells CATSRYAGDNQPQHF. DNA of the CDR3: TGTGCCACCAGCAGATATGCAGGGGACAATCAGCCCCAGCATTTT.

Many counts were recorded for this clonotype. The CDR3 here is CASSQEASSPGYGYTF. CDR3 DNA sequence: TGTGCCAGCAGCCAAGAAGCTTCCTCCCCGGGCTATGGCTACACCTTC. The rearrangement joins TRBV14 to TRBJ1-2; no clear D. The V gene lost 0 bases and the J gene lost 4 bases, with 15 bases spanning the gap. Per the germline V gene, CDR1 is SGHDN and CDR2 is FVKESK. This CDR3 spans 16 amino acids.

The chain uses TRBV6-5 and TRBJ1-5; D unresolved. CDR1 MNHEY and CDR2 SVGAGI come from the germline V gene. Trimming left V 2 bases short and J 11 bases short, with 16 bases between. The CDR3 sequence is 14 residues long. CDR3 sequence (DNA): TGTGCCAGCAGTTACACCCGGGCCCCACGGACCCAGCATTTT. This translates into CASSYTRAPRTQHF.

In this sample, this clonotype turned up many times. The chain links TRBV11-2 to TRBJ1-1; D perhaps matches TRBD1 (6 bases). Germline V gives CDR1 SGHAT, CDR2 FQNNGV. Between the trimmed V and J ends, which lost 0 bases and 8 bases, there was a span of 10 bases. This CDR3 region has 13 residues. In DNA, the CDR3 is TGTGCCAGCAGCTTAGAGAGGGGGAGCGAAGCTTTCTTT. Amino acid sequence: CASSLERGSEAFF.

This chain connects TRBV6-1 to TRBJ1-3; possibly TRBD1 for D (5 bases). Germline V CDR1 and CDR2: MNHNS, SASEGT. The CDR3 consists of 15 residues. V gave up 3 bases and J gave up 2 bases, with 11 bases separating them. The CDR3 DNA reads TGTGCCAGCAGTGATTTCGCAGGGACTGGAAACACCATATATTTT. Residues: CASSDFAGTGNTIYF.

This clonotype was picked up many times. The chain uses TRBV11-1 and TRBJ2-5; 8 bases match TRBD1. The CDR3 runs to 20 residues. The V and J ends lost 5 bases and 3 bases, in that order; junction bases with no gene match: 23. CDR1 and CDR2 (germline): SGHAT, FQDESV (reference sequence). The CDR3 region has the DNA TGTGCCAGCAGCAATCTGAGATTTATAGACAGGGGACATCCTAAAGAGACCCAGTACTTC. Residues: CASSNLRFIDRGHPKETQYF. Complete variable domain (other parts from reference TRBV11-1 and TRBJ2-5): EAEVAQSPRYKITEKSQAVAFWCDPISGHATLYWYRQILGQGPELLVQFQDESVVDDSQLPKDRFSAERLKGVDSTLKIQPAELGDSAMYLCASSNLRFIDRGHPKETQYFGPGTRLLVL.

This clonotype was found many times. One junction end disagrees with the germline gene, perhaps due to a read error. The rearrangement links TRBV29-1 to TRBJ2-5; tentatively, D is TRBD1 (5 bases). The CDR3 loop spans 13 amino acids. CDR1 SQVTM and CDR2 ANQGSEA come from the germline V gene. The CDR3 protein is CSVGQPSQETQYF. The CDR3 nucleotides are TGCAGCGTTGGACAGCCGAGCCAAGAGACCCAGTACTTT.

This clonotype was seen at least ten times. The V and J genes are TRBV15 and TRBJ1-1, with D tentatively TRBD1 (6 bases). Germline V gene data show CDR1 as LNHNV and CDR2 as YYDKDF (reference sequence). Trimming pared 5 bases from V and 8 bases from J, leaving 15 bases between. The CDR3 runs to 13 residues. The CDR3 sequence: CATSGVPTGEAFF. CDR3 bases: TGTGCCACCAGCGGAGTGCCCACAGGGGAAGCTTTCTTT.

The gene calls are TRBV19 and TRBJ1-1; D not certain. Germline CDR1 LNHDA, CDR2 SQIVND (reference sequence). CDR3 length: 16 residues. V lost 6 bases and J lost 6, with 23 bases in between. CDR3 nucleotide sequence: TGTGCCAGTAGCCCATTATACGAAGACATTGGCGCTGAAGCTTTCTTT. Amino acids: CASSPLYEDIGAEAFF.

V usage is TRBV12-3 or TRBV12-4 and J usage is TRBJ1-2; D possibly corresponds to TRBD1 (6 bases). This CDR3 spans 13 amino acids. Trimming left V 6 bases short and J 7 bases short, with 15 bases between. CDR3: CASSRDTSSGYTF. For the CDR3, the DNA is TGTGCCAGCAGCAGGGACACCTCCTCTGGCTACACCTTC.

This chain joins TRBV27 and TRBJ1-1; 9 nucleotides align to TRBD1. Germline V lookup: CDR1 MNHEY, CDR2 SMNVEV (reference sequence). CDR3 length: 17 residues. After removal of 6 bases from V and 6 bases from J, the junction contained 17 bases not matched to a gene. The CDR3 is CASSSGTGNLVRPEAFF. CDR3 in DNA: TGTGCCAGCAGCTCCGGGACAGGGAATTTGGTTCGTCCTGAAGCTTTCTTT.